This T cell receptor beta chain was recorded in a study of cytomegalovirus exposure and HLA in healthy donors. Primers for the PCR totalled 60 Vbeta and 13 Jbeta. Assay: immunoSEQ multiplex PCR; the TCRdb copy retains only in-frame clones and omits some. The sample lists around 200,000 clones; roughly 72% were seen once. The V end was cut by 6 bases, the J end by 4 bases, with 13 bases between. CDR1 MNHEY and CDR2 SVGAGI come from the germline V gene. There are 13 residues in the CDR3. A remark on this clone: Its cognate antigen is unknown.

Points from the study as a whole: In a later analysis, common viral pathogens appeared linked to several of the most significant clusters. What was likely a sequencing artifact was a cluster of highly shared sequence variants. Later, an analysis showed that TCR beta chains associated with HLA were more clonally expanded than others that were equally common.

The sequenced material came from PBMCs. V usage is TRBV6-5 and J usage is TRBJ2-7; D is possibly TRBD2 (5 bases). The receptor was derived from a woman aged 25 to 45 in good health and CMV-seropositive. The CDR3 spells CASSVEGLYEQYF. In nucleotides, the CDR3 is TGTGCCAGCAGCGTAGAAGGACTTTACGAGCAGTACTTC.